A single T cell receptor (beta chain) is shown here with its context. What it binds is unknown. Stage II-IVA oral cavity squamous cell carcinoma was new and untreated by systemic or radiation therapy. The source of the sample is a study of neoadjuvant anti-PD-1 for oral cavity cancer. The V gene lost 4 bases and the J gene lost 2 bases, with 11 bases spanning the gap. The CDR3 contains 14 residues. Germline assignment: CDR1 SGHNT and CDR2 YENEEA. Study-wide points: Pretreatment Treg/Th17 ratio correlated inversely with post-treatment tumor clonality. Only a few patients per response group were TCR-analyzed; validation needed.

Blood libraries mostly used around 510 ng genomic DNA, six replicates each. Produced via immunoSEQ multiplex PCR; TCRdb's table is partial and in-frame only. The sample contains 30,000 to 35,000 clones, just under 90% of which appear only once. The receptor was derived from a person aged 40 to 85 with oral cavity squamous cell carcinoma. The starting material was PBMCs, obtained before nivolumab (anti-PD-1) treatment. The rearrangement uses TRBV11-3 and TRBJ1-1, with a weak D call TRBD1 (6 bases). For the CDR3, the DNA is TGTGCCAGCAGCTGGGGGCCAGCCAACACTGAAGCTTTCTTT. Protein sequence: CASSWGPANTEAFF.